This is a list of T cell receptor beta chains from one sample in a study of cytomegalovirus exposure and HLA in healthy donors. Libraries were prepared by immunoSEQ multiplex PCR; TCRdb keeps only in-frame clonotypes and omits some of them. The table shows about 21,000 clones, with approximately 80% occurring only once. Sample: PBMCs. The receptors here all came from a man aged 55 to 70 in good health and CMV-seronegative. CDR3s include the opening cysteine and the closing phenylalanine or tryptophan. The order of the fields is V gene, D gene, clone size, J gene, CDR3 protein, CDR3 DNA. The D gene is left open where the match is weak. Expanded clones are given a class, and other clones once, few, many or no size at all.

V gene: TRBV5-1
D gene: .
clone size: .
J gene: TRBJ1-4
CDR3 protein: CASSQDWVLEKLFF
CDR3 DNA: TGCGCCAGCAGTCAGGACTGGGTTTTAGAAAAACTGTTTTTT

V gene: TRBV6-1
D gene: .
clone size: .
J gene: TRBJ1-5
CDR3 protein: CASSGSNQPQHF
CDR3 DNA: TGTGCCAGCTCAGGAAGCAATCAGCCCCAGCATTTT

V gene: TRBV19
D gene: .
clone size: .
J gene: TRBJ2-1
CDR3 protein: CASSPGLREQFF
CDR3 DNA: TGTGCCAGTAGTCCCGGACTACGCGAGCAGTTCTTC

V gene: TRBV29-1
D gene: .
clone size: few
J gene: TRBJ2-7
CDR3 protein: CSVGQTYEQYF
CDR3 DNA: TGCAGCGTCGGACAGACCTACGAGCAGTACTTC

V gene: TRBV9
D gene: TRBD2
clone size: .
J gene: TRBJ2-7
CDR3 protein: CASSAVAGGVDEQYF
CDR3 DNA: TGTGCCAGCAGCGCGGTAGCGGGAGGGGTCGACGAGCAGTACTTC

V gene: TRBV28
D gene: .
clone size: .
J gene: TRBJ2-2
CDR3 protein: CASSFGRGAPRTGELFF
CDR3 DNA: TGTGCCAGCAGCTTCGGACGGGGGGCGCCGAGGACCGGGGAGCTGTTTTTT

V gene: TRBV6-1
D gene: TRBD2
clone size: .
J gene: TRBJ2-7
CDR3 protein: CASREPGTSGSNSYEQYF
CDR3 DNA: TGTGCCAGCAGGGAACCCGGGACTAGCGGGTCCAACTCCTACGAGCAGTACTTC

V gene: TRBV9
D gene: .
clone size: .
J gene: TRBJ2-1
CDR3 protein: CASSVQLYNEQFF
CDR3 DNA: TGTGCCAGCAGCGTACAGTTGTACAATGAGCAGTTCTTC

V gene: TRBV7-3
D gene: .
clone size: .
J gene: TRBJ2-1
CDR3 protein: CASSLWEYNEQFF
CDR3 DNA: TGTGCCAGCAGCTTATGGGAGTACAATGAGCAGTTCTTC

V gene: TRBV6-1
D gene: .
clone size: once
J gene: TRBJ1-2
CDR3 protein: CASSRQVPYGYTF
CDR3 DNA: TGTGCCAGCAGCAGACAGGTACCATATGGCTACACCTTC

V gene: TRBV18
D gene: TRBD1
clone size: once
J gene: TRBJ1-6
CDR3 protein: CASSQTGANSPLHF
CDR3 DNA: TGTGCCAGCTCACAGACAGGGGCCAATTCACCCCTCCACTTT

V gene: TRBV7-2
D gene: .
clone size: .
J gene: TRBJ1-1
CDR3 protein: CASSKTLNTEAFF
CDR3 DNA: TGTGCCAGCAGCAAGACACTGAACACTGAAGCTTTCTTT

V gene: TRBV29-1
D gene: TRBD1
clone size: .
J gene: TRBJ2-1
CDR3 protein: CSVGTGKYNEQFF
CDR3 DNA: TGCAGCGTTGGGACAGGGAAGTACAATGAGCAGTTCTTC

V gene: TRBV7-2
D gene: .
clone size: .
J gene: TRBJ1-2
CDR3 protein: CASSLVRTDGYTF
CDR3 DNA: TGTGCCAGCAGCTTAGTTCGAACAGATGGCTACACCTTC

V gene: TRBV6-1
D gene: .
clone size: .
J gene: TRBJ2-1
CDR3 protein: CASSDLISDEQFF
CDR3 DNA: TGTGCCAGCAGTGACCTAATATCCGATGAGCAGTTCTTC

V gene: TRBV18
D gene: .
clone size: .
J gene: TRBJ2-1
CDR3 protein: CASSPAGLIDEQFF
CDR3 DNA: TGTGCCAGCTCACCCGCAGGGTTAATCGATGAGCAGTTCTTC

V gene: TRBV4-3
D gene: TRBD2
clone size: .
J gene: TRBJ2-1
CDR3 protein: CASSQLTGTSDHEQFF
CDR3 DNA: TGCGCCAGCAGCCAACTTACCGGGACTAGCGACCATGAGCAGTTCTTC

V gene: TRBV27
D gene: TRBD1
clone size: .
J gene: TRBJ1-1
CDR3 protein: CASRWDRATFF
CDR3 DNA: TGTGCCAGCCGCTGGGACAGGGCTACTTTCTTT

V gene: TRBV5-4
D gene: TRBD2
clone size: .
J gene: TRBJ2-5
CDR3 protein: CASSLGGLAGGVETQYF
CDR3 DNA: TGTGCCAGCAGCTTGGGTGGACTAGCGGGAGGTGTGGAGACCCAGTACTTC

V gene: TRBV19
D gene: .
clone size: few
J gene: TRBJ1-1
CDR3 protein: CATQGRGTEAFF
CDR3 DNA: TGTGCCACACAAGGGAGGGGCACTGAAGCTTTCTTT

V gene: TRBV5-1
D gene: TRBD1
clone size: few
J gene: TRBJ2-5
CDR3 protein: CASSPSLTGSQETQYF
CDR3 DNA: TGCGCCAGCAGCCCCTCGCTGACAGGGTCCCAAGAGACCCAGTACTTC

V gene: TRBV13
D gene: TRBD2
clone size: .
J gene: TRBJ2-7
CDR3 protein: CASSTRERGPYEQYF
CDR3 DNA: TGTGCCAGCAGCACCCGAGAGCGGGGCCCCTACGAGCAGTACTTC

V gene: TRBV30
D gene: TRBD1
clone size: .
J gene: TRBJ1-1
CDR3 protein: CAWSSGGSPNTEAFF
CDR3 DNA: TGTGCCTGGAGTTCAGGGGGGTCTCCGAACACTGAAGCTTTCTTT

V gene: TRBV5-4
D gene: .
clone size: .
J gene: TRBJ1-1
CDR3 protein: CASSPEHYNTEAFF
CDR3 DNA: TGTGCCAGCAGCCCCGAACACTATAACACTGAAGCTTTCTTT

V gene: TRBV25-1
D gene: .
clone size: .
J gene: TRBJ1-1
CDR3 protein: CASSESGLGGTEAFF
CDR3 DNA: TGTGCCAGCAGTGAATCAGGGCTAGGTGGGACTGAAGCTTTCTTT

V gene: TRBV4-1
D gene: TRBD1
clone size: once
J gene: TRBJ2-7
CDR3 protein: CASSHRDRVSYEQYF
CDR3 DNA: TGCGCCAGCAGCCACAGAGACAGGGTGTCCTACGAGCAGTACTTC

V gene: TRBV7-8
D gene: .
clone size: .
J gene: TRBJ1-5
CDR3 protein: CASSDWRGQGNQPQHF
CDR3 DNA: TGTGCCAGCAGCGACTGGAGGGGCCAGGGTAATCAGCCCCAGCATTTT

V gene: TRBV7-2
D gene: .
clone size: .
J gene: TRBJ1-2
CDR3 protein: CASSLRGGYGYTF
CDR3 DNA: TGTGCCAGCAGCTTAAGGGGGGGCTATGGCTACACCTTC

V gene: TRBV4-1
D gene: TRBD2
clone size: .
J gene: TRBJ2-2
CDR3 protein: CASSQDRWDRATSGRRTGELFF
CDR3 DNA: TGCGCCAGCAGCCAAGATCGGTGGGACAGGGCGACTAGCGGGAGAAGGACCGGGGAGCTGTTTTTT

V gene: TRBV27
D gene: .
clone size: .
J gene: TRBJ2-3
CDR3 protein: CASSLSPSHTQYF
CDR3 DNA: TGTGCCAGCAGTTTATCCCCCTCCCATACGCAGTATTTT

V gene: TRBV11-1
D gene: .
clone size: .
J gene: TRBJ2-6
CDR3 protein: CASSPRQDFSGANVLTF
CDR3 DNA: TGTGCCAGCAGCCCCCGGCAGGACTTCTCTGGGGCCAACGTCCTGACTTTC

V gene: TRBV28
D gene: .
clone size: .
J gene: TRBJ1-1
CDR3 protein: CASSPGRHTEAFF
CDR3 DNA: TGTGCCAGCAGTCCAGGGCGGCACACTGAAGCTTTCTTT

V gene: TRBV9
D gene: .
clone size: .
J gene: TRBJ1-1
CDR3 protein: CASSARNRDTEAFF
CDR3 DNA: TGTGCCAGCAGCGCCCGAAACAGGGACACTGAAGCTTTCTTT

V gene: TRBV10-1
D gene: .
clone size: .
J gene: TRBJ1-1
CDR3 protein: CASSENTGNTEAFF
CDR3 DNA: TGCGCCAGCAGTGAAAACACAGGGAACACTGAAGCTTTCTTT

V gene: TRBV11-2
D gene: TRBD1
clone size: .
J gene: TRBJ2-5
CDR3 protein: CASSLGQGYGTQYF
CDR3 DNA: TGTGCCAGCAGCTTGGGACAGGGATACGGGACCCAGTACTTC

V gene: TRBV5-1
D gene: TRBD2
clone size: .
J gene: TRBJ2-1
CDR3 protein: CASSGGLAGAGNNEQFF
CDR3 DNA: TGCGCCAGCAGCGGGGGACTAGCGGGAGCAGGGAACAATGAGCAGTTCTTC

V gene: TRBV19
D gene: TRBD1
clone size: .
J gene: TRBJ1-1
CDR3 protein: CASSFRTGIMNTEAFF
CDR3 DNA: TGTGCCAGTAGTTTCCGGACAGGTATTATGAACACTGAAGCTTTCTTT

V gene: TRBV19
D gene: TRBD2
clone size: .
J gene: TRBJ2-1
CDR3 protein: CASSTGTSGSGEQFF
CDR3 DNA: TGTGCCAGTAGTACCGGGACTAGCGGGAGTGGGGAGCAGTTCTTC

V gene: TRBV7-2
D gene: .
clone size: .
J gene: TRBJ1-1
CDR3 protein: CASSAEARGDTEAFF
CDR3 DNA: TGTGCCAGCAGCGCCGAGGCCAGGGGCGACACTGAAGCTTTCTTT

V gene: TRBV7-2
D gene: .
clone size: .
J gene: TRBJ2-1
CDR3 protein: CASSFRSGQYNEQFF
CDR3 DNA: TGTGCCAGCAGCTTTCGATCGGGACAATACAATGAGCAGTTCTTC

V gene: TRBV5-4
D gene: .
clone size: once
J gene: TRBJ2-5
CDR3 protein: CASSSPSVQETQYF
CDR3 DNA: TGTGCCAGCAGCTCACCTAGCGTTCAAGAGACCCAGTACTTC

V gene: TRBV27
D gene: .
clone size: .
J gene: TRBJ2-4
CDR3 protein: CASSLTDGWAKNIQYF
CDR3 DNA: TGCGCCAGCAGTTTAACAGACGGTTGGGCCAAAAACATTCAGTACTTC

V gene: TRBV5-6
D gene: TRBD1
clone size: .
J gene: TRBJ1-2
CDR3 protein: CASRYGQGGPDTF
CDR3 DNA: TGTGCCAGCAGATACGGACAGGGGGGTCCAGACACCTTC

V gene: TRBV19
D gene: TRBD2
clone size: .
J gene: TRBJ2-3
CDR3 protein: CASSTQGLAGVKADTQYF
CDR3 DNA: TGTGCCAGTAGTACCCAGGGACTAGCGGGAGTTAAGGCAGATACGCAGTATTTT

V gene: TRBV30
D gene: TRBD2
clone size: .
J gene: TRBJ2-3
CDR3 protein: CAWTVGGGGRDTQYF
CDR3 DNA: TGTGCCTGGACCGTAGGCGGGGGGGGGCGGGATACGCAGTATTTT

V gene: TRBV6-1
D gene: .
clone size: few
J gene: TRBJ1-2
CDR3 protein: CASSDRGNSWDYGYTF
CDR3 DNA: TGTGCCAGCAGTGATAGGGGGAATTCCTGGGACTATGGCTACACCTTC

V gene: TRBV6-1
D gene: TRBD1
clone size: once
J gene: TRBJ1-2
CDR3 protein: CASSELRTGVVGGYTF
CDR3 DNA: TGTGCCAGCAGTGAATTAAGGACAGGGGTTGTCGGGGGCTACACCTTC

V gene: TRBV7-2
D gene: TRBD2
clone size: once
J gene: TRBJ2-4
CDR3 protein: CASSPRIRGDIQYF
CDR3 DNA: TGTGCCAGCAGCCCTCGGATTCGGGGGGACATTCAGTACTTC

V gene: TRBV5-1
D gene: .
clone size: .
J gene: TRBJ2-4
CDR3 protein: CSSASGSEAKNIQYF
CDR3 DNA: TGCTCCAGCGCCTCAGGATCAGAAGCCAAAAACATTCAGTACTTC

V gene: TRBV4-1
D gene: TRBD2
clone size: .
J gene: TRBJ2-7
CDR3 protein: CASSQDGGLADGRYEQYF
CDR3 DNA: TGCGCCAGCAGCCAAGATGGGGGACTAGCAGACGGGCGCTACGAGCAGTACTTC